This T cell receptor beta chain emerged from a study of PD-1 blockade in classical Hodgkin lymphoma. In the study overall: Patients were administered nivolumab (3 mg/kg intravenously) every 2 weeks. Notes on the study in general: It was reported that newly diagnosed patients had less baseline TCR diversity than healthy donors. Those achieving complete response showed baseline diversity like newly diagnosed patients.

The V end was cut by 5 bases, the J end by 4 bases, with 11 bases between. The CDR3 consists of 13 residues. Germline CDR1 MNHEY, CDR2 SVGAGI. Sequencing used immunoSEQ multiplex PCR; TCRdb keeps in-frame clones, though not all of them. Among 50,000 to 65,000 clones listed, roughly 92% were seen once. This clone showed up just once. Its antigen is still unknown. Time point defined: cycle 4 day 1 (C4D1), after less than 7 weeks of nivolumab. The patients all showed relapse after autologous stem cell transplantation, while their brentuximab vedotin exposure varied. Best response was recorded as complete response, partial response or progressive disease.

The receptor was isolated from a human donor with classical Hodgkin lymphoma. Sample: peripheral blood mononuclear cells (PBMCs), taken before the fourth cycle of nivolumab. The chain couples TRBV6-5 to TRBJ1-1; no clear D. CDR3 in amino acids: CASSRELGTEAFF. The CDR3 DNA reads as TGTGCCAGCAGTCGCGAATTGGGCACTGAAGCTTTCTTT.